One and the same sample provided the 8 T cell receptor beta chains below, sequenced in a study of CD8 T cells in ankylosing spondylitis. TCRdb re-called the 5' RACE reads through MiXCR, storing one row per CDR3 protein. The sample yields about 500,000 distinct CDR3 sequences, 12% seen once. Study-wide findings and caveats: Seemingly characteristic of ankylosing spondylitis blood was a TCR beta motif consisting of roughly 8 highly homologous variants.

No antigens are known for them. The sample consisted of blood, either unsorted or a sorted T cell fraction (not recorded which). The receptors derive from a male donor with ankylosing spondylitis.

The chain links TRBV20-1 to TRBJ2-5, with D uncertain. The germline CDR1 and CDR2 sequences are DFQATT and SNEGSKA (reference sequence). The CDR3 length is 15 residues. V gave up 6 bases and J gave up 5 bases, with 22 bases separating them. The CDR3: CSAQPGPAPWETQYF. CDR3 nucleotides: TGCAGTGCCCAACCGGGCCCCGCTCCTTGGGAGACCCAGTACTTC.

The rearrangement joins TRBV20-1 to TRBJ2-2, with D possibly matching TRBD1 (5 bases). CDR1 is DFQATT and CDR2 is SNEGSKA in the germline V gene (reference sequence). The CDR3 is made up of 15 amino acids. V lost 3 bases and J 1 base, leaving 12 bases between the germline ends. The CDR3 protein is CSARGPTVNTGELFF. CDR3 DNA sequence: TGCAGTGCTAGGGGTCCGACAGTGAACACCGGGGAGCTGTTTTTT.

The gene calls are TRBV20-1 and TRBJ2-6, with D perhaps assigned TRBD1 or TRBD2 (5 bases each). Between the trimmed V and J ends, which lost 5 bases and 0 bases, there was a span of 14 bases. Germline-derived CDR1 and CDR2 are DFQATT and SNEGSKA (reference sequence). This CDR3 comprises 16 residues. The CDR3 loop is CSAAPPGTSGANVLTF. The CDR3 bases are TGCAGTGCTGCCCCCCCTGGGACCTCTGGGGCCAACGTCCTGACTTTC.

This clonotype turned up a few times. CDR3 nucleotide sequence: TGTGCCACCAGTGATTTGGGAGTGAGAGGCTACACCTTC. This gives the protein CATSDLGVRGYTF. The chain couples TRBV24-1 to TRBJ1-2; no clear D. V was trimmed by 0 bases and J by 8 bases, leaving 9 bases between them. CDR1 is KGHDR and CDR2 is SFDVKD in the germline V gene. This CDR3 comprises 13 residues.

This clonotype was counted only a few times. J is TRBJ1-4 and V is TRBV7-2; TRBD1 aligns across 7 bases. Germline CDR1 reads SGHTA; CDR2 reads FQGNSA. The CDR3 sequence is 16 residues long. Trimming removed 5 bases from V and 4 bases from J; junction bases left unmatched: 10. CDR3 sequence reads: CASSVKRGHVNEKLFF. Here the CDR3 DNA reads TGTGCCAGCAGCGTGAAGAGGGGGCATGTTAATGAAAAACTGTTTTTT.

This chain connects TRBV3-1 to TRBJ2-2; tentatively, D is TRBD1 (6 bases). The V end was cut by 3 bases, the J end by 4 bases, with 12 bases between. The germline CDR1 and CDR2 sequences are LGHDT and YNNKEL (reference sequence). The CDR3 sequence is 15 residues long. Here the CDR3 reads CASSQRDTLTGELFF. CDR3 nucleotide sequence: TGTGCCAGCAGCCAGAGGGACACCCTCACCGGGGAGCTGTTTTTT.

This clonotype came up a few times. The chain links TRBV7-9 to TRBJ1-4; D is possibly TRBD1 (5 bases). Trimming stripped 5 bases from V and 4 bases from J, with 14 bases between. Germline V gene sequence: CDR1 SEHNR, CDR2 FQNEAQ (reference sequence). CDR3 length: 15 residues. The CDR3 region is CASSTGRAHNEKLFF. CDR3 nucleotides: TGTGCCAGCAGCACGGGCAGGGCCCATAATGAAAAACTGTTTTTT.

This clonotype turned up a few times. The V call is TRBV5-1, the J call TRBJ2-2, with 9 bases matching TRBD1. CDR3 length: 15 residues. J lost 7 bases, V lost 1 base, and 5 bases had no gene match. Germline assignment: CDR1 SGHRS and CDR2 YFSETQ. The CDR3: CASSLTGGRNGELFF. As DNA, the CDR3 is TGCGCCAGCAGCTTGACAGGGGGCCGGAACGGGGAGCTGTTTTTT.